This is a list of T cell receptor beta chains from one sample in a study of T cell responses to AZD1222 COVID-19 vaccine. Produced via immunoSEQ multiplex PCR; TCRdb's table is partial and in-frame only. The table records roughly 200,000 clones, roughly nine tenths of them present only once. The sample in question was peripheral blood, obtained 28 days after the second AZD1222 dose. Source of these receptors: an adult who received the AZD1222 COVID-19 vaccine. Both conserved end residues are part of each CDR3. A D gene is named only where the DNA matches it firmly. Some rows mark clone size as missing; the rest say once, few, many or name a class of expanded clone.

d_call: .; clone_size: .; j_call: TRBJ2-1; v_call: TRBV11-2; cdr3_aa: CAITDRDEQFF; cdr3_nt: TGTGCCATCACGGACCGCGATGAGCAGTTCTTC
d_call: .; clone_size: few; j_call: TRBJ1-2; v_call: TRBV18; cdr3_aa: CASSPSTHNYGYTF; cdr3_nt: TGTGCCAGCTCACCCTCGACCCATAACTATGGCTACACCTTC
d_call: TRBD1; clone_size: .; j_call: TRBJ1-5; v_call: TRBV5-6; cdr3_aa: CASSLGQGASEGNQPQHF; cdr3_nt: TGTGCCAGCAGCTTAGGGCAGGGGGCGAGTGAGGGCAATCAGCCCCAGCATTTT
d_call: TRBD1; clone_size: .; j_call: TRBJ1-2; v_call: TRBV2; cdr3_aa: CASSGTGGGYGYTF; cdr3_nt: TGTGCCAGCAGTGGTACAGGGGGTGGCTATGGCTACACCTTC
d_call: TRBD1; clone_size: .; j_call: TRBJ2-1; v_call: TRBV24-1; cdr3_aa: CATSGHRGQGNEQFF; cdr3_nt: TGTGCCACCAGTGGGCACAGGGGTCAGGGTAATGAGCAGTTCTTC
d_call: .; clone_size: .; j_call: TRBJ1-2; v_call: TRBV7-6; cdr3_aa: CASSLGTLGGYGYTF; cdr3_nt: TGTGCCAGCAGCTTAGGGACTTTAGGGGGCTATGGCTACACCTTC
d_call: TRBD2; clone_size: .; j_call: TRBJ2-2; v_call: TRBV11-2; cdr3_aa: CASSLGLAINTGELFF; cdr3_nt: TGTGCCAGCAGCTTAGGACTAGCTATCAACACCGGGGAGCTGTTTTTT
d_call: TRBD2; clone_size: .; j_call: TRBJ2-1; v_call: TRBV9; cdr3_aa: CASSVAASGELNEQFF; cdr3_nt: TGTGCCAGCAGCGTAGCGGCTAGCGGGGAGCTGAATGAGCAGTTCTTC
d_call: .; clone_size: many; j_call: TRBJ1-1; v_call: TRBV29-1; cdr3_aa: CSHAWGANTEAFF; cdr3_nt: TGCAGCCACGCCTGGGGGGCGAACACTGAAGCTTTCTTT
d_call: .; clone_size: .; j_call: TRBJ2-3; v_call: TRBV6-4; cdr3_aa: CASSDSSSNAGTDTQYF; cdr3_nt: TGTGCCAGCAGTGACTCGTCCAGTAACGCCGGCACAGATACGCAGTATTTT
d_call: TRBD1; clone_size: .; j_call: TRBJ2-7; v_call: TRBV5-1; cdr3_aa: CASSLARGRGYEQYF; cdr3_nt: TGCGCCAGCAGCTTGGCCAGGGGGCGCGGTTACGAGCAGTACTTC
d_call: .; clone_size: .; j_call: TRBJ1-1; v_call: TRBV19; cdr3_aa: CATRPRGVATEAFF; cdr3_nt: TGTGCCACCCGACCTCGGGGGGTTGCTACTGAAGCTTTCTTT
d_call: TRBD1; clone_size: .; j_call: TRBJ1-2; v_call: TRBV4-1; cdr3_aa: CASSRVTGTGYGYTF; cdr3_nt: TGCGCCAGCAGCCGCGTAACCGGGACAGGCTATGGCTACACCTTC
d_call: .; clone_size: .; j_call: TRBJ2-1; v_call: TRBV5-4; cdr3_aa: CASSHFNRAYNEQFF; cdr3_nt: TGTGCCAGCAGCCACTTTAACAGGGCCTACAATGAGCAGTTCTTC
d_call: TRBD1; clone_size: .; j_call: TRBJ1-2; v_call: TRBV2; cdr3_aa: CASEGQGLSGYTF; cdr3_nt: TGTGCCAGCGAGGGACAGGGGCTTTCGGGCTACACCTTC
d_call: TRBD2; clone_size: .; j_call: TRBJ2-5; v_call: TRBV7-9; cdr3_aa: CASSTLAIQTQYF; cdr3_nt: TGTGCCAGCAGCACACTAGCGATCCAGACCCAGTACTTC
d_call: .; clone_size: few; j_call: TRBJ1-5; v_call: TRBV30; cdr3_aa: CAWSVRENQPQHF; cdr3_nt: TGTGCCTGGAGTGTGAGGGAGAATCAGCCCCAGCATTTT
d_call: .; clone_size: .; j_call: TRBJ1-3; v_call: TRBV19; cdr3_aa: CASSWSSGNTIYF; cdr3_nt: TGTGCCAGTAGTTGGTCCTCTGGAAACACCATATATTTT
d_call: .; clone_size: .; j_call: TRBJ2-1; v_call: TRBV12-3/TRBV12-4; cdr3_aa: CASSYFERLKQFF; cdr3_nt: TGTGCCAGCAGTTACTTCGAGAGGCTCAAGCAGTTCTTC
d_call: .; clone_size: .; j_call: TRBJ2-7; v_call: TRBV5-6; cdr3_aa: CASSFGRSYYEQYF; cdr3_nt: TGTGCCAGCAGCTTTGGCAGGTCATACTACGAGCAGTACTTC
d_call: .; clone_size: .; j_call: TRBJ2-3; v_call: TRBV13; cdr3_aa: CASSLETTGASTDTQYF; cdr3_nt: TGTGCCAGCAGCTTAGAGACCACGGGAGCCAGCACAGATACGCAGTATTTT
d_call: .; clone_size: .; j_call: TRBJ1-1; v_call: TRBV29-1; cdr3_aa: CSAALVLNTEAFF; cdr3_nt: TGCAGCGCAGCCCTCGTGTTGAACACTGAAGCTTTCTTT
d_call: .; clone_size: .; j_call: TRBJ2-3; v_call: TRBV23-1; cdr3_aa: CASSPPPGEKGTDTQYF; cdr3_nt: TGCGCCAGCAGTCCCCCCCCAGGGGAGAAGGGCACAGATACGCAGTATTTT
d_call: .; clone_size: once; j_call: TRBJ1-5; v_call: TRBV10-2; cdr3_aa: CASSESTRDQPQHF; cdr3_nt: TGCGCCAGCAGTGAGTCGACAAGGGATCAGCCCCAGCATTTT
d_call: TRBD1; clone_size: .; j_call: TRBJ1-2; v_call: TRBV5-1; cdr3_aa: CASSDNRGPTNGYTF; cdr3_nt: TGCGCCAGCAGCGATAACAGGGGGCCGACCAATGGCTACACCTTC
d_call: TRBD1; clone_size: once; j_call: TRBJ1-4; v_call: TRBV7-2; cdr3_aa: CASSPRQGTNEKLFF; cdr3_nt: TGTGCCAGCAGCCCAAGACAGGGGACTAATGAAAAACTGTTTTTT
d_call: .; clone_size: .; j_call: TRBJ1-1; v_call: TRBV5-1; cdr3_aa: CASSLDGAGTEAFF; cdr3_nt: TGCGCCAGCAGCTTGGACGGGGCCGGGACTGAAGCTTTCTTT
d_call: .; clone_size: .; j_call: TRBJ1-1; v_call: TRBV5-1; cdr3_aa: CASSLPGLATEAFF; cdr3_nt: TGCGCCAGCAGCTTACCCGGGCTTGCCACTGAAGCTTTCTTT
d_call: TRBD1; clone_size: .; j_call: TRBJ1-2; v_call: TRBV4-2; cdr3_aa: CASSQPGGSGYGYTF; cdr3_nt: TGTGCCAGCAGCCAACCAGGGGGTTCAGGCTATGGCTACACCTTC
d_call: .; clone_size: .; j_call: TRBJ2-7; v_call: TRBV6-6; cdr3_aa: CASSRGSGLYEQYF; cdr3_nt: TGTGCCAGCAGTAGAGGCAGCGGATTATACGAGCAGTACTTC
d_call: TRBD1; clone_size: .; j_call: TRBJ1-5; v_call: TRBV7-6; cdr3_aa: CASSAQGGYQPQHF; cdr3_nt: TGTGCCAGCAGCGCCCAGGGGGGGTATCAGCCCCAGCATTTT
d_call: .; clone_size: .; j_call: TRBJ2-1; v_call: TRBV21-1; cdr3_aa: CASSPTGSPYNEQFF; cdr3_nt: TGTGCCAGCAGCCCTACAGGGTCCCCCTACAATGAGCAGTTCTTC
d_call: .; clone_size: .; j_call: TRBJ1-4; v_call: TRBV19; cdr3_aa: CASSITGTDEKLFF; cdr3_nt: TGTGCCAGTAGTATTACCGGGACTGATGAAAAACTGTTTTTT
d_call: TRBD1; clone_size: .; j_call: TRBJ1-2; v_call: TRBV7-9; cdr3_aa: CASSRTGFNWAGYTF; cdr3_nt: TGTGCCAGCAGCCGGACAGGGTTCAACTGGGCCGGCTACACCTTC
d_call: .; clone_size: .; j_call: TRBJ1-1; v_call: TRBV3-1/TRBV3-2; cdr3_aa: CASSQGGGTANTEAFF; cdr3_nt: TGTGCCAGCAGCCAAGGAGGGGGGACTGCAAACACTGAAGCTTTCTTT
d_call: .; clone_size: .; j_call: TRBJ1-2; v_call: TRBV5-4; cdr3_aa: CASSPGTDGRGYTF; cdr3_nt: TGTGCCAGCAGCCCCGGGACGGACGGAAGAGGCTACACCTTC
d_call: .; clone_size: .; j_call: TRBJ2-1; v_call: TRBV5-1; cdr3_aa: CASSLGGPYNEQFF; cdr3_nt: TGCGCCAGCAGCTTGGGGGGACCCTACAATGAGCAGTTCTTC